A few counts support the clone carrying this TCR beta chain. These data come from a study of cytomegalovirus exposure and HLA in healthy donors. Germline V CDR1 and CDR2: SQVTM, ANQGSEA. CDR3 length: 12 residues. V dropped 7 bases and J dropped 2 bases, with 11 bases sitting between them. TCRdb keeps only in-frame clones here, not all; method: immunoSEQ multiplex PCR. The sample records 150,000 to 250,000 clones, roughly 88% being singletons. The source material was PBMCs. The chain combines TRBV29-1 with TRBJ1-2; D call uncertain. The source is a young woman in good health and CMV-seropositive. In DNA form, the CDR3 reads TGCAGCGGGCGGTCGGGGAACTATGGCTACACCTTC. Its protein product is CSGRSGNYGYTF.